This T cell receptor beta chain was sequenced for a study of shared clonotypes between healthy human individuals. Study outcomes and limitations: Clonotypes shared by all four donors outscored non-shared clonotypes in generation probability. It was anticipated that sequencing depth would influence how many clonotypes donors shared. Shared clonotypes: about 5% naive CD4, about 3.3% naive CD8, over 2% memory CD4, under 0.45% memory CD8.

The donors were all Caucasian adults (living in Nashville, Tennessee). Note on this clone: Its antigen is as yet unknown.

Trimming removed 4 bases from V and 1 base from J; junction bases left unmatched: 6. In germline, CDR1 is LGHNA, CDR2 YNFKEQ. The length of the CDR3 is 15 residues. TCRdb's copy holds only in-frame clones and misses some; the assay was immunoSEQ multiplex PCR. The sample carries some 900,000 clones, roughly 72% recorded once. The rearrangement links TRBV4-2 to TRBJ1-1; 7 nucleotides align to TRBD1. This clonotype originated in a man aged 18 to 29 in good health. Sequenced: memory CD4+ T cells sorted from blood. Noted subset: CD45RA-negative fraction. The CDR3 loop reads CASSRPGTENTEAFF. CDR3 DNA sequence: TGTGCCAGCAGCCGCCCCGGGACAGAGAACACTGAAGCTTTCTTT.